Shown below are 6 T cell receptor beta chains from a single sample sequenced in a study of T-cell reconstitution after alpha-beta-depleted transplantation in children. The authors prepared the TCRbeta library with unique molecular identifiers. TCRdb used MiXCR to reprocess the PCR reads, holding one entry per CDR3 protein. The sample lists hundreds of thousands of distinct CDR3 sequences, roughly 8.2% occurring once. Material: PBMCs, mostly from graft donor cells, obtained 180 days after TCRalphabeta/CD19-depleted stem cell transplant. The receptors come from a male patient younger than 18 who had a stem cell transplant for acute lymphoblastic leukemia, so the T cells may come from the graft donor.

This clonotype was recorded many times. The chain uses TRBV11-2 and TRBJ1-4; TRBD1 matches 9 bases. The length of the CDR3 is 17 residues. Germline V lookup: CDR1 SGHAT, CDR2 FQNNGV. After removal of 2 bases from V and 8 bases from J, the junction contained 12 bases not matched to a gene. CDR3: CASSLFPEDRGREKLFF. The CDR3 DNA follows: TGTGCCAGCAGCTTATTTCCGGAGGACAGGGGAAGAGAAAAACTGTTTTTT.

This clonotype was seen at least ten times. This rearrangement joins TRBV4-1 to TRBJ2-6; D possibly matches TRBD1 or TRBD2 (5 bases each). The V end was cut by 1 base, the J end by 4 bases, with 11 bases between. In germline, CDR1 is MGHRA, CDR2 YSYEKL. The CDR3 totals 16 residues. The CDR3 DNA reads TGCGCCAGCAGCCAAGTTCCGGGGACCGGGGCCAACGTCCTGACTTTC. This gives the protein CASSQVPGTGANVLTF.

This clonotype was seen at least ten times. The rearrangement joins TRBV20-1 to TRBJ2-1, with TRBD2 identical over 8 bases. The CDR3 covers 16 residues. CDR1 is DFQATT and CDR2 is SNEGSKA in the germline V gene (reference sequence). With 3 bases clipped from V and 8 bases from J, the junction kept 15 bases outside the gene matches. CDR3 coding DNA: TGCAGTGCTAGTGGAGTCGATACGGGAGGGCCCGATGAGCAGTTCTTC. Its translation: CSASGVDTGGPDEQFF.

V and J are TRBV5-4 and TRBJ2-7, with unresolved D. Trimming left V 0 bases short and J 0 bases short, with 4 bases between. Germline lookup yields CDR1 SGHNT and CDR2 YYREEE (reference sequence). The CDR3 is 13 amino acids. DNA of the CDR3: TGTGCCAGCAGCTTGGGAAGCTCCTACGAGCAGTACGTC. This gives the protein CASSLGSSYEQYV.

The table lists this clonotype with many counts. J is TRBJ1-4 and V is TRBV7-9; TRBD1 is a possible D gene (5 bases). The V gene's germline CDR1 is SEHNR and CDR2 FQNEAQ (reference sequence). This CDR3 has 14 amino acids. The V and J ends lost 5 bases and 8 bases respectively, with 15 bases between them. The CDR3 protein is CASSLGARQEKLFF. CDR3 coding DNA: TGTGCCAGCAGCCTAGGGGCCCGGCAGGAAAAACTGTTTTTT.

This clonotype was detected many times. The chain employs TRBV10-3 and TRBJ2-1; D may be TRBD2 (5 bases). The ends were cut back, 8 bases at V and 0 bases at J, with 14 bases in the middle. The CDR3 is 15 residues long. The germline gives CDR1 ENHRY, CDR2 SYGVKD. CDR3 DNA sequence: TGTGCCATCGGGTGGGGTGGGAGCTCCTACAATGAGCAGTTCTTC. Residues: CAIGWGGSSYNEQFF.